These T cell receptor beta chains were read from a single sample in a study of cytomegalovirus exposure and HLA in healthy donors. Profiled with immunoSEQ multiplex PCR; TCRdb holds only in-frame clones, not every one. The sample yields around 140,000 clones, around 72% seen once. Sequencing input: PBMCs. The receptor set was obtained from a man aged 45-65 years in good health and CMV-seropositive. CDR3s leave out the opening cysteine and the closing phenylalanine or tryptophan. D genes are given only for firm matches.

j_gene,v_gene,d_gene,CDR3aa
TRBJ2-2,TRBV7-8,TRBD2,ASSPRAGGQGTGELF
TRBJ2-1,TRBV5-6,.,ASSLNGGGEQF
TRBJ1-1,TRBV11-2,TRBD1,ASSPGQRTEAF
TRBJ2-2,TRBV4-1,TRBD1,ASSATGGTGPTGELF
TRBJ2-7,TRBV6-1,TRBD2,ASSEGLAGTYEQY
TRBJ2-1,TRBV7-9,TRBD2,ASANQGTIRF
TRBJ1-2,TRBV4-1,.,ASRQGAVHGYT
TRBJ1-5,TRBV6-6,.,ASRGEVSNQPQH
TRBJ1-5,TRBV6-5,.,ASSPRGDSNQPQH
TRBJ1-5,TRBV10-3,.,AISVNNQPQH
TRBJ1-2,TRBV27,TRBD1,ASSFLGQGAGYT
TRBJ1-1,TRBV6-1,.,ASSEWAGSFQAF
TRBJ2-5,TRBV5-4,TRBD2,ASSLGLAGETQY
TRBJ2-2,TRBV6-5,.,ASSYYARATGELF
TRBJ2-2,TRBV29-1,TRBD2,SVGERETGELF
TRBJ2-5,TRBV29-1,.,SVTSGLKDPWEQY
TRBJ1-1,TRBV28,.,ASLPYDSRNTEAF
TRBJ2-5,TRBV10-3,TRBD2,AISDPLAGGIETQY
TRBJ2-7,TRBV7-2,.,ASSLEGPGVVQY
TRBJ2-1,TRBV5-4,TRBD2,ASSPRLAGVYNEQF
TRBJ2-5,TRBV27,TRBD2,ASGLRGGNQETQY
TRBJ1-2,TRBV6-1,TRBD1,ASRDRGDYGYT
TRBJ2-4,TRBV5-4,.,ASSLGDGRAKNIQY
TRBJ1-1,TRBV18,TRBD1,ASSLTGTVDTEAF
TRBJ2-7,TRBV18,TRBD1,ASSSGQGAGYEQY
TRBJ1-2,TRBV5-1,TRBD1,ASSLTGAYGYT
TRBJ1-1,TRBV2,.,ASSERGGNMNTEAF
TRBJ1-1,TRBV29-1,.,RVARADL
TRBJ1-2,TRBV7-9,.,ASSSTDRYGYT
TRBJ1-5,TRBV10-3,TRBD1,AISGQGMEAQH
TRBJ2-1,TRBV5-1,TRBD1,ASSLYLGHQGDEQF
TRBJ1-4,TRBV14,.,ASSQGTGKTNEKLF
TRBJ1-3,TRBV19,TRBD1,ASSILTGASGNTIY
TRBJ2-3,TRBV5-1,.,ASSLEAAILGDTQY
TRBJ1-5,TRBV7-6,TRBD1,ASSFGTGGSNQPQH
TRBJ2-7,TRBV2,.,ASRWTGTWDEQY
TRBJ1-6,TRBV6-4,.,ASRDISAYNSPLH
TRBJ2-1,TRBV5-4,TRBD2,ATGSSGSTYNEQF
TRBJ1-5,TRBV6-6,.,ASSLANQPQH
TRBJ2-2,TRBV18,TRBD1,ASSPSTGGLTGELF
TRBJ1-5,TRBV7-2,.,ASSPSGAGLNQPQH
TRBJ2-3,TRBV10-2,TRBD2,ASSGVGLAARTDTQY
TRBJ2-3,TRBV10-3,.,AISDRSDTQY
TRBJ2-7,TRBV5-4,TRBD1,ASSSSTGGRYEQY
TRBJ2-1,TRBV5-1,TRBD1,ASSLGGTGFGEQF
TRBJ2-3,TRBV4-1,TRBD1,ASSQAVSQGSTDTQY
TRBJ1-6,TRBV11-2,.,ASSLGPQGFLH
TRBJ1-2,TRBV6-1,TRBD1,ASSEGQGANGYT
TRBJ2-2,TRBV7-2,.,ASSLTNLIRGRTGELF
TRBJ1-1,TRBV2,.,ASRLEDGRGIEAF
TRBJ2-1,TRBV5-4,TRBD1,ASSSGTGGTEQF